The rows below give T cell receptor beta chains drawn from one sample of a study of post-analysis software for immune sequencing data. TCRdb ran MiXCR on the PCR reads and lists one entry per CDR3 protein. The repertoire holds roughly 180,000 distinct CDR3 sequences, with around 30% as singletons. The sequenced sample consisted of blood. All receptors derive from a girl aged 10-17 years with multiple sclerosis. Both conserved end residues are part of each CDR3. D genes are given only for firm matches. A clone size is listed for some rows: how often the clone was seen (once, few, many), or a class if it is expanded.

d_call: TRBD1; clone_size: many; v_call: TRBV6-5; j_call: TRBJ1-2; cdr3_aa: CASSYSVTGDYGYTF; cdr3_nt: TGTGCCAGCAGTTACTCGGTGACAGGGGATTATGGCTACACCTTC
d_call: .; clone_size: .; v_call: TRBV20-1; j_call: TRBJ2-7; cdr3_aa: CSARGPTYEQYF; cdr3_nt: TGCAGTGCACGGGGACCAACCTACGAGCAGTACTTC
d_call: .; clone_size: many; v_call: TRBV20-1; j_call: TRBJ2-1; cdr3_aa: CSASLTGTRSYNEQFF; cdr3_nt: TGCAGTGCTAGCTTAACCGGGACTCGCTCCTACAATGAGCAGTTCTTC
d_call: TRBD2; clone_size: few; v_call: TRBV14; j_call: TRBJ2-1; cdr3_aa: CASSQEIAGYLFEQFF; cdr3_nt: TGTGCCAGCAGCCAAGAAATAGCGGGCTACCTTTTTGAGCAGTTCTTC
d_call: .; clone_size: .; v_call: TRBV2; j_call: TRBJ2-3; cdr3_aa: CASSAGSGGLAADTQYF; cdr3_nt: TGTGCCAGCAGTGCGGGATCAGGGGGGCTAGCGGCAGATACGCAGTATTTT
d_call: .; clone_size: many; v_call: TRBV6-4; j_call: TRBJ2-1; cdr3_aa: CASRPDTSSYNEQFF; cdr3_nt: TGTGCCAGCAGGCCGGACACCAGCTCCTACAATGAGCAGTTCTTC
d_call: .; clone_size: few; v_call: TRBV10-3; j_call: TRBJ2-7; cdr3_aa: CAISGGPLLEQYF; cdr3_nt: TGTGCCATCAGTGGGGGGCCCTTACTGGAGCAGTACTTC
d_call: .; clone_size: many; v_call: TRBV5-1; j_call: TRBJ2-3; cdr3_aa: CASSLVPRSTDTQYF; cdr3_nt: TGCGCCAGCAGCTTGGTCCCCAGGAGCACAGATACGCAGTATTTT
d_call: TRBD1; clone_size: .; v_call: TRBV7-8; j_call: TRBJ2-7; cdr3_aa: CASSDRDRGTEQYF; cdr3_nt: TGTGCCAGCAGCGATCGGGACAGGGGTACCGAGCAGTACTTC
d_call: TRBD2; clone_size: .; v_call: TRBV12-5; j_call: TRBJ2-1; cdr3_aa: CASGPPGLAGVGEQCF; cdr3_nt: TGTGCTAGTGGTCCCCCGGGACTAGCGGGAGTGGGAGAGCAGTGCTTC
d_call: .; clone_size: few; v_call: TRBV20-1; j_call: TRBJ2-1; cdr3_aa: CSARDSGLYDEQFF; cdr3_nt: TGCAGTGCTAGAGATAGCGGCCTCTACGATGAGCAGTTCTTC
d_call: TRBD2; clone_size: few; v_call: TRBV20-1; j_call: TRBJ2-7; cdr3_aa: CSATIAGWRDEQYF; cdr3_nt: TGCAGTGCTACAATAGCGGGATGGAGGGACGAGCAGTACTTC
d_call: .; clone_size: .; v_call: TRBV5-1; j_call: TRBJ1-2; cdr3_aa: CASSPTEFNYGYTF; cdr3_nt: TGCGCCAGCAGCCCTACAGAGTTTAACTATGGCTACACCTTC
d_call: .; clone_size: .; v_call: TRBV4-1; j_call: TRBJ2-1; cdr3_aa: CASSQGLRNGEQFF; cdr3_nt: TGCGCCAGCAGCCAAGGACTTCGGAACGGGGAGCAGTTCTTC
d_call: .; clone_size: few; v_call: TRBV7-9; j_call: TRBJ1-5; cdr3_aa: CASSLSGRNQPQHF; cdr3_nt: TGTGCCAGCAGCCTCTCCGGGAGGAATCAGCCCCAGCATTTT
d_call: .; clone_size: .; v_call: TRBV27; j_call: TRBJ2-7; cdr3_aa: CASSFVARTCEQYF; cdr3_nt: TGTGCCAGCAGTTTTGTAGCACGAACCTGCGAGCAGTACTTC